Listed here are 5 T cell receptor beta chains from one sample, sequenced in a study of cytomegalovirus exposure and HLA in healthy donors. PCR used 60 Vbeta primers and 13 Jbeta primers. Clones were read by immunoSEQ multiplex PCR, and TCRdb kept only the in-frame ones, dropping some. The sample records around 220,000 clones, 65% to 90% being singletons. The sample was PBMCs. The origin of the receptors is a girl between 10 and 17 years old in good health and CMV-seronegative.

The genes are TRBV7-9 and TRBJ2-2, with 8 bases lining up with TRBD1. Germline V gene sequence: CDR1 SEHNR, CDR2 FQNEAQ (reference sequence). The CDR3 consists of 16 residues. The J segment lost 7 bases and the V segment lost 5 bases, leaving 12 bases of the junction unmatched. The CDR3 loop reads CASSPEGTGPRGELFF. CDR3 bases: TGTGCCAGCAGCCCGGAGGGGACAGGTCCCCGCGGGGAGCTGTTTTTT.

The V call is TRBV14, the J call TRBJ2-1, with 8 bases lining up with TRBD2. CDR1 SGHDN and CDR2 FVKESK come from the germline V gene. The CDR3 sequence is 16 residues long. V was clipped by 4 bases and J by 10 bases; unmatched bases: 15. The CDR3 bases are TGTGCCAGCAGCCCGAAGCGGGGGCTAAGGAGGGGCGAGCAGTTCTTC. Translation gives CASSPKRGLRRGEQFF.

The chain links TRBV7-2 to TRBJ1-3; D is ambiguous. V was trimmed by 1 base and J by 2 bases, leaving 9 bases between them. Germline V CDR1 and CDR2: SGHTA, FQGNSA. The CDR3 sequence is 15 residues long. DNA for the CDR3: TGTGCCAGCAGCTTAGTGGAGGAGCCTGGAAACACCATATATTTT. Amino acids: CASSLVEEPGNTIYF.

This chain links TRBV6-5 with TRBJ1-4, with TRBD1 as a possible D gene (5 bases). This CDR3 has 15 amino acids. With 4 bases removed from V and 8 bases from J, the gap between germline ends came to 17 bases. Germline V gene lookup returns CDR1 MNHEY and CDR2 SVGAGI. DNA of the CDR3: TGTGCCAGCAGTTCCACCCCTGGGGCACAAGAAAAACTGTTTTTT. It translates to CASSSTPGAQEKLFF.

This clone was counted a single time. The rearrangement joins TRBV16 to TRBJ1-5; 8 positions agree with TRBD1. V shed 3 bases, J shed 7 bases, and the junction held 5 bases outside the gene matches. CDR3 length equals 14 residues. The germline V gene has CDR1 KGHSY and CDR2 FQNENV. CDR3 sequence (DNA): TGTGCCAGCAGCCAGGACAGGGCAGGACAGCCCCAGCATTTT. Translation gives CASSQDRAGQPQHF.